A single sample is the source of the 21 T cell receptor beta chains below, sequenced in a study of shared clonotypes between healthy human individuals. Profiling relied on immunoSEQ multiplex PCR, and the TCRdb table lists in-frame clones only, not all of them. The table has about a million clones, approximately 76% seen once; the top ten hold roughly 1.4%. Sequences were obtained from memory CD4+ T cells sorted from blood. Stated subset: CD45RA-negative fraction. These receptors all come from a man aged 18 to 30 in good health.

This chain connects TRBV11-2 to TRBJ1-3; D ambiguous. The CDR3 consists of 13 residues. Germline V gives CDR1 SGHAT, CDR2 FQNNGV. V was pared by 5 bases and J by 6 bases, with 11 bases between. The DNA of the CDR3 is TGTGCCAGCAGCCTAGCAGGCCAAAACACCATATATTTT. Translation: CASSLAGQNTIYF.

The chain combines TRBV6-5 with TRBJ2-1, with D possibly TRBD1 on 6 matching bases. The CDR3 contains 12 residues. Trimming took off 6 bases at V and 9 bases at J, with 12 bases between the two ends. Germline CDR1 and CDR2: MNHEY and SVGAGI. CDR3 in amino acids: CASRKGGGEQFF. DNA for the CDR3: TGTGCCAGCAGGAAAGGGGGTGGTGAGCAGTTCTTC.

V usage is TRBV11-3 and J usage is TRBJ2-1; tentative D call: TRBD2 (5 bases). V lost 4 bases and J 8 bases, leaving 21 bases between the germline ends. In germline, CDR1 is SGHNT, CDR2 YENEEA. The CDR3 sequence is 16 residues long. As DNA, the CDR3 is TGTGCCAGCAGCTCTCGGGATGGAGCTAGCCTGGATGAGCAGTTCTTC. It codes for CASSSRDGASLDEQFF.

This clone was observed a few times. The chain links TRBV30 to TRBJ1-1, with no clear D. The CDR3 is 16 residues long. The ends were cut back, 6 bases at V and 1 base at J, with 21 bases in the middle. Germline lookup yields CDR1 GTSNPN and CDR2 SVGIG (reference sequence). DNA for the CDR3: TGTGCCTGTACGACCCCCGCTAGGACGGGGAACACTGAAGCTTTCTTT. This sequence encodes CACTTPARTGNTEAFF.

To note about this clone: The same CDR3 also results from other DNA sequences found in this sample. For the CDR3, the DNA is TGTGCCAGCAGTGAACAGGGAACCGGGGAGCTGTTTTTT. Translation gives CASSEQGTGELFF. The rearrangement uses TRBV2 and TRBJ2-2; D possibly corresponds to TRBD1 (5 bases). CDR1 is SNHLY, CDR2 FYNNEI, per germline. The V gene lost 2 bases and the J gene lost 5 bases, with 6 bases spanning the gap. The CDR3 loop spans 13 amino acids. Full variable domain (missing parts from reference TRBV2 and TRBJ2-2): EPEVTQTPSHQVTQMGQEVILRCVPISNHLYFYWYRQILGQKVEFLVSFYNNEISEKSEIFDDQFSVERPDGSNFTLKIRSTKLEDSAMYFCASSEQGTGELFFGEGSRLTVL.

The sample holds a few counts of this clone. The genes are TRBV27 and TRBJ2-3; 10 bases match TRBD2. CDR1 is MNHEY, CDR2 SMNVEV, per germline (reference sequence). Trimming cost V 5 bases and J 1 base; bases outside gene matches: 3. CDR3 length equals 15 residues. CDR3 coding DNA: TGTGCCAGCAGTCGAAGCGGGAGGGGCACAGATACGCAGTATTTT. Protein sequence: CASSRSGRGTDTQYF.

The CDR3 sequence: CASAPWGGGLGTQYF. DNA for the CDR3: TGTGCCAGCGCCCCCTGGGGCGGGGGCTTGGGTACGCAGTATTTT. V gene TRBV9 combines with J gene TRBJ2-3; possible D gene TRBD2, 7 bases. CDR3 length equals 15 residues. The V and J ends lost 7 bases and 8 bases respectively, with 23 bases between them. Per the germline V gene, CDR1 is SGDLS and CDR2 is YYNGEE.

This clone was detected once. This CDR3 reads CASSETGSRTDTQYF. For the CDR3, the DNA is TGTGCCAGCAGTGAGACAGGGTCCCGCACAGATACGCAGTATTTT. This chain joins TRBV2 and TRBJ2-3; 7 positions match TRBD1. CDR3 length: 15 amino acids. CDR1 SNHLY and CDR2 FYNNEI come from the germline V gene. V shed 3 bases and J 1 base; nucleotides not matched to a gene: 4. Based on the CDR3 plus reference TRBV2 and TRBJ2-3, the full variable domain is EPEVTQTPSHQVTQMGQEVILRCVPISNHLYFYWYRQILGQKVEFLVSFYNNEISEKSEIFDDQFSVERPDGSNFTLKIRSTKLEDSAMYFCASSETGSRTDTQYFGPGTRLTVL.

This chain joins TRBV30 and TRBJ1-2; tentative D call: TRBD1 (5 bases). Germline V gene lookup returns CDR1 GTSNPN and CDR2 SVGIG (reference sequence). V was clipped by 0 bases and J by 4 bases, with 9 bases between them. This CDR3 has 13 residues. The CDR3 is CAWSVKGFYGYTF. The CDR3 DNA reads as TGTGCCTGGAGTGTAAAGGGGTTCTATGGCTACACCTTC.

The chain has TRBV30 and TRBJ2-3, with 8 bases matching TRBD2. With 2 bases clipped from V and 1 base from J, the junction kept 2 bases outside the gene matches. CDR1 GTSNPN and CDR2 SVGIG come from the germline V gene (reference sequence). This CDR3 region has 14 residues. This CDR3 is CAWSLLAGTDTQYF. The CDR3 nucleotides read TGTGCCTGGAGTCTACTAGCGGGCACAGATACGCAGTATTTT.

Remarks on this clone: Since a much larger clone is just one base distant, this may be a read error. The same CDR3 also results from other DNA sequences found in this sample. The chain links TRBV4-3 to TRBJ1-2; 7 bases are shared with TRBD1. This CDR3 has 13 amino acids. V dropped 2 bases and J dropped 5; count of bases not matched to a gene: 2. CDR1 and CDR2 from the germline V gene are LGHNA and YSLEER. The CDR3 bases are TGCGCCAGCAGCCAACAGGGGGGTTATGGCTACACCTTC. Amino acids: CASSQQGGYGYTF.

The V call is TRBV4-1, the J call TRBJ2-7; 9 bases fit TRBD2. V shed 0 bases and J 10 bases; nucleotides not matched to a gene: 10. The CDR3 spans 15 residues. Germline values: CDR1 MGHRA, CDR2 YSYEKL. CDR3 sequence reads: CASSQEPGGRAAQYF. In DNA form, the CDR3 reads TGCGCCAGCAGCCAAGAGCCGGGCGGGAGGGCGGCTCAGTACTTC.

In its sample, this clone was seen a few times. J is TRBJ2-7 and V is TRBV10-2, with 8 nucleotides matching TRBD1. The CDR3 has 14 amino acids. Germline V lookup: CDR1 WSHSY, CDR2 SAAADI. V dropped 4 bases and J dropped 0; count of bases not matched to a gene: 2. CDR3 protein: CASSVGTGSYEQYF. The CDR3 DNA reads TGCGCCAGCAGTGTAGGGACAGGCTCCTACGAGCAGTACTTC.

The rearrangement links TRBV28 to TRBJ1-4; TRBD1 aligns across 7 bases. Trimming took 3 bases from V and 5 from J; bases not matched to a gene: 12. The CDR3 has 17 residues. Germline lookup yields CDR1 MDHEN and CDR2 SYDVKM. CDR3 sequence (DNA): TGTGCCAGCAGTTTGTCCAGGGGGGGCAGTTGGAATGAAAAACTGTTTTTT. Its translation: CASSLSRGGSWNEKLFF.

The chain recombines TRBV7-6 with TRBJ1-1; TRBD1 matches at 8 bases. V was clipped by 5 bases and J by 7 bases; unmatched bases: 15. The germline V gene encodes CDR1 SGHVS and CDR2 FNYEAQ. There are 16 residues in the CDR3. The CDR3 bases are TGTGCCAGCAGCCTTAAAGGTGGGCAGGGGGCGAGTGAAGCTTTCTTT. This codes for CASSLKGGQGASEAFF.

The rearrangement joins TRBV30 to TRBJ2-5, with TRBD2 matching 7 bases. The DNA matches TRBJ2-7 better at its end, which makes the J call doubtful. Germline V gene data show CDR1 as GTSNPN and CDR2 as SVGIG (reference sequence). The CDR3 loop spans 14 amino acids. CDR3 residues: CAWRGGRGTYEQYF. The CDR3 nucleotides read TGTGCCTGGAGAGGCGGGAGAGGGACCTACGAGCAGTACTTC.

The chain is built from TRBV2 and TRBJ2-7; D ambiguous. From germline, CDR1 is SNHLY and CDR2 FYNNEI. The CDR3 has 11 amino acids. The V end was cut by 7 bases, the J end by 3 bases, with 7 bases between. DNA for the CDR3: TGTGCCAGCATTAAGAGCTACGAGCAGTACTTC. Protein sequence: CASIKSYEQYF.

The sample holds a few counts of this clone. The chain combines TRBV5-1 with TRBJ2-3; a possible D gene is TRBD1 (5 bases). Germline CDR1 and CDR2: SGHRS and YFSETQ. V lost 4 bases and J lost 2, with 20 bases in between. This CDR3 comprises 17 residues. CDR3 sequence (DNA): TGCGCCAGCAGCCCCCAAATGGGGCTAAAGAACACAGATACGCAGTATTTT. Residues: CASSPQMGLKNTDTQYF.

The V and J genes are TRBV5-5 and TRBJ1-1; D gene ambiguous. The CDR3 is made up of 13 amino acids. V lost 0 bases, J lost 2 bases, and 5 bases lay in between. CDR1 is SGHKS, CDR2 YYEKEE, per germline (reference sequence). CDR3 in DNA: TGTGCCAGCAGCTTGGAACACAACACTGAAGCTTTCTTT. It codes for CASSLEHNTEAFF.

The chain carries TRBV7-2 and TRBJ2-1, with no clear D. Germline assignment: CDR1 SGHTA and CDR2 FQGNSA. With 3 bases removed from V and 8 bases from J, the gap between germline ends came to 5 bases. The CDR3 contains 11 residues. CDR3 sequence reads: CASSFIDEQFF. The CDR3 region has the DNA TGTGCCAGCAGCTTCATCGATGAGCAGTTCTTC.

V and J are TRBV28 and TRBJ2-3; perhaps TRBD2 as D (6 bases). This CDR3 contains 15 residues. V was clipped by 5 bases and J by 7 bases, with 19 bases between them. CDR1 and CDR2 from the germline V gene are MDHEN and SYDVKM. The CDR3 coding sequence is TGTGCCAGCAGTCGAGGGACTGAGGAACGGAATACGCAGTATTTT. Translated: CASSRGTEERNTQYF.